This T cell receptor (beta chain) comes out of a study of blood T cell repertoires in COVID-19. This table comes from immunoSEQ multiplex PCR, and its TCRdb copy is limited to in-frame clones, with some not included. The sample has 310,000 or so clones, approximately 88% seen once; the top ten hold about 5.7%. V shed 3 bases and J shed 2 bases, with 17 bases lying between them. The CDR3 length is 17 residues. CDR1 is SGHVS and CDR2 is FNYEAQ in the germline V gene. What was sequenced was PBMCs or T cells enriched from blood (not recorded which). J is TRBJ2-1 and V is TRBV7-6; D perhaps matches TRBD2 (5 bases). The sequence was collected from a woman in her forties who had recovered from COVID-19. CDR3 residues: CASSLQHGAGTYNEQFF. The DNA of the CDR3 is TGTGCCAGCAGCTTGCAGCACGGTGCCGGGACCTACAATGAGCAGTTCTTC.